This paragraph reports one T cell receptor (beta chain). Its target is not known. As defined, naive CD8 cells were CD45RO-negative and positively selected for CCR7, with terminally differentiated effector memory CD45RA+ cells excluded. Those who donated, Caucasian adults without exception, all lived in Nashville, Tennessee. These data come from a study of shared clonotypes between healthy human individuals. General study results and limits: Generation probabilities were higher for clonotypes shared across all four sorted-subset donors than for unshared ones. The study generally estimated greater richness for naive than memory subsets.

Template for every sorted-subset replicate PCR totaled 150 to 250 ng DNA, roughly 30,000 T cell genomes. Profiled with immunoSEQ multiplex PCR; TCRdb holds only in-frame clones, not every one. The sample shows 2 million to 2.5 million clones, around 96% of them seen only once. The sequence came from a man younger than 30 in good health. Sample: naive CD8+ T cells sorted from blood.

DNA of the CDR3: TGTGCCAGCAGCTTGGCCGTGATGGGCAGACTAGAAGCTTTCTTT. Residues: CASSLAVMGRLEAFF. The chain uses TRBV5-6 and TRBJ1-1; D gene uncertain. Germline CDR1 SGHDT, CDR2 YYEEEE. There are 15 residues in the CDR3. V shed 0 bases and J shed 8 bases, with 17 bases lying between them.